This T cell receptor (beta chain) was retrieved from a study of T cell repertoires in cytomegalovirus infection. About the research overall: In public TCR beta signatures, there were indications of both CMV infection and matching HLA type. Study-wide points: Identification of carriers of CMV plus the relevant HLA was achieved through cumulative public TCR beta family frequency. HLA-C-restricted CMV clonotypes gave the most frequent clonotype in two of eight donors.

TCRdb used MiXCR to reprocess the reads, holding one entry per CDR3 protein. The repertoire holds 200,000 to 300,000 distinct CDR3 sequences, with 9.1% as singletons. As regards this clonotype: Antigen specificity is unknown.

Sequenced: PBMCs. This TCR derives from a human donor in good health (CMV status not recorded). Some clones in this sample may be carry-over from other donors' samples.

CDR3 bases: TGTGCCATCAGTGAGTGGGGCGGTGAAGCTTTCTTT. It is translated as CAISEWGGEAFF. The chain has TRBV10-3 and TRBJ1-1; D possibly corresponds to TRBD1 (5 bases). The germline CDR1 and CDR2 sequences are ENHRY and SYGVKD. Trimming removed 1 base at V and 7 bases at J, with 7 bases between. The CDR3 has 12 amino acids.